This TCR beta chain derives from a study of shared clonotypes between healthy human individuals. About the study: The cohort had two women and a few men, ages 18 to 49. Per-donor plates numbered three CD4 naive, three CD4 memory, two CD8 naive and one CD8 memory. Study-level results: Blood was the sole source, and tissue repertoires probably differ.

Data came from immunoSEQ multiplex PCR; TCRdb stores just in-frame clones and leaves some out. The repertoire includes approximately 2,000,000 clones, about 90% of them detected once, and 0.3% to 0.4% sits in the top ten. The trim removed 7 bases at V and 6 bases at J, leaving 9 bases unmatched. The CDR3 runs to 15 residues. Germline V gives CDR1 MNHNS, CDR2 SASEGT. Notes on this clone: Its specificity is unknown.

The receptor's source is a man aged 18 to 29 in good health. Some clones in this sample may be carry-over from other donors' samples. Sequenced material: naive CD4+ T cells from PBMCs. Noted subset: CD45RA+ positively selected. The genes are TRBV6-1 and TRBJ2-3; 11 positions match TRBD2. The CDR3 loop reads CASKPGLAARDTQYF. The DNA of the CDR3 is TGTGCCAGCAAACCGGGACTAGCGGCCCGGGATACGCAGTATTTT.